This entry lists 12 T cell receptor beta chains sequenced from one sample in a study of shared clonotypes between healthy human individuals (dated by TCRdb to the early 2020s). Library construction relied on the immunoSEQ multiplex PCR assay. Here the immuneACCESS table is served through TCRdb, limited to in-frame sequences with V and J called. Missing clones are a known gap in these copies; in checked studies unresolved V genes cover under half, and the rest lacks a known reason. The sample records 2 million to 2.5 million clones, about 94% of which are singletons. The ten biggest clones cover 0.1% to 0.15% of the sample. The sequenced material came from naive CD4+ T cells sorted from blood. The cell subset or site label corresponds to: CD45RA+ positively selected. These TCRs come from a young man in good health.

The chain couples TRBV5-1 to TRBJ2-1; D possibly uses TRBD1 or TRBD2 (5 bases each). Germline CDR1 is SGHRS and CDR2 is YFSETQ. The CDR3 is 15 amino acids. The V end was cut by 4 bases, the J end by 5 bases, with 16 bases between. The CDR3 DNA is TGCGCCAGCAGCGTACTGACTGGGACCCACAATGAGCAGTTCTTC. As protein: CASSVLTGTHNEQFF.

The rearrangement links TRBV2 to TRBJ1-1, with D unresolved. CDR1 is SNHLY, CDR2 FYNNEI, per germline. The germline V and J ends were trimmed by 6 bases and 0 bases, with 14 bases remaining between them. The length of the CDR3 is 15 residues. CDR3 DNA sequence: TGTGCCAGCAGGGTGGAGGGCACGATGAACACTGAAGCTTTCTTT. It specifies CASRVEGTMNTEAFF.

In nucleotides, the CDR3 is TGTGCCAGCAGCAAGGGACTAGCGGGTGAGACCCAGTACTTC. Translation gives CASSKGLAGETQYF. The chain has TRBV7-2 and TRBJ2-5; 12 bases agree with TRBD2. V lost 5 bases to trimming and J lost 5 bases; unmatched junction nucleotides: 3. CDR1 is SGHTA and CDR2 is FQGNSA in the germline V gene. This CDR3 is 14 amino acids long.

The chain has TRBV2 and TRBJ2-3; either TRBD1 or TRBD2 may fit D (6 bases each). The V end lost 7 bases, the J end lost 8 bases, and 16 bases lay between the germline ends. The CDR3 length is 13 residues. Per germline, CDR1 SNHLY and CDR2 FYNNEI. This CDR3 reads CASNTQQGGTQYF. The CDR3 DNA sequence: TGTGCCAGCAACACCCAACAGGGAGGTACGCAGTATTTT.

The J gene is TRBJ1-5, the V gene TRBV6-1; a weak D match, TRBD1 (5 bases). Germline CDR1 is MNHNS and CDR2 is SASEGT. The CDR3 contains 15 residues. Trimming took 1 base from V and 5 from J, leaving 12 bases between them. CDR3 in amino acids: CASSEGGRADQPQHF. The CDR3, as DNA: TGTGCCAGCAGTGAAGGTGGCAGGGCCGATCAGCCCCAGCATTTT.

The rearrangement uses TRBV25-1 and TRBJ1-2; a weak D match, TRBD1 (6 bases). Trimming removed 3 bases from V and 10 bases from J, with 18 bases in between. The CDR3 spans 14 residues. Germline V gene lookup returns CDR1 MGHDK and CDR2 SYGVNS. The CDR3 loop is CASSDPRSGDVYTF. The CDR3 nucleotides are TGTGCCAGCAGTGATCCCCGGTCAGGGGACGTCTACACCTTC.

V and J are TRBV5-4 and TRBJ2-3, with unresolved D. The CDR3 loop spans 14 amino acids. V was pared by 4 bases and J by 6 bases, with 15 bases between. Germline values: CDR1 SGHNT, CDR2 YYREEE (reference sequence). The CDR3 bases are TGTGCCAGCAGCCCCCACATACCTAGGGATACGCAGTATTTT. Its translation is CASSPHIPRDTQYF.

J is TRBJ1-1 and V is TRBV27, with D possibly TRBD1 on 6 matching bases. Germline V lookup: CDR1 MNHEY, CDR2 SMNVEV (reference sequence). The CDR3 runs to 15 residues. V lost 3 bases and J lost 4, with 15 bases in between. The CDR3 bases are TGTGCCAGCAGTTTTAGAGGAGGGGGTACCACTGAAGCTTTCTTT. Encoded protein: CASSFRGGGTTEAFF.

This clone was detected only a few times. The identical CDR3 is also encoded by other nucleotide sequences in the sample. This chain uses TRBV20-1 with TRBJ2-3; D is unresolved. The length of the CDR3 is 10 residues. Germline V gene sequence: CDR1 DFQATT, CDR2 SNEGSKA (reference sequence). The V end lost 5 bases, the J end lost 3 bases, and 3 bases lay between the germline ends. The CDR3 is CSARTDTQYF. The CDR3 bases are TGCAGTGCTCGTACAGATACGCAGTATTTT.

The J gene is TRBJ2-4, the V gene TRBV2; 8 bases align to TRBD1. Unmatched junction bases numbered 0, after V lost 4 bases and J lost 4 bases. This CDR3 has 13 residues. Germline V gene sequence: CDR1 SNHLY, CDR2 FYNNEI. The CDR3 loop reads CASSGDRKNIQYF. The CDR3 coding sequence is TGTGCCAGCAGTGGGGACAGGAAAAACATTCAGTACTTC.

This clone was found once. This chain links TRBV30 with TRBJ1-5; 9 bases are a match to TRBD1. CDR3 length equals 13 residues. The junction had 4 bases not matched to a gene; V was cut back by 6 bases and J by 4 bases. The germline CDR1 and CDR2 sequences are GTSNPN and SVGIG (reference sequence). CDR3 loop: CACRGQGNQPQHF. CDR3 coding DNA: TGTGCCTGTCGGGGACAGGGAAATCAGCCCCAGCATTTT.

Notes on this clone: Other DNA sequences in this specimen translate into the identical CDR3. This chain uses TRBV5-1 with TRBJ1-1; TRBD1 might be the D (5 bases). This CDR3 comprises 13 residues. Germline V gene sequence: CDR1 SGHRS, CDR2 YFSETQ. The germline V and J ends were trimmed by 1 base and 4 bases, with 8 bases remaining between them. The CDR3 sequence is CASSLRGSTEAFF. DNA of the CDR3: TGCGCCAGCAGCTTGAGGGGTTCCACTGAAGCTTTCTTT.